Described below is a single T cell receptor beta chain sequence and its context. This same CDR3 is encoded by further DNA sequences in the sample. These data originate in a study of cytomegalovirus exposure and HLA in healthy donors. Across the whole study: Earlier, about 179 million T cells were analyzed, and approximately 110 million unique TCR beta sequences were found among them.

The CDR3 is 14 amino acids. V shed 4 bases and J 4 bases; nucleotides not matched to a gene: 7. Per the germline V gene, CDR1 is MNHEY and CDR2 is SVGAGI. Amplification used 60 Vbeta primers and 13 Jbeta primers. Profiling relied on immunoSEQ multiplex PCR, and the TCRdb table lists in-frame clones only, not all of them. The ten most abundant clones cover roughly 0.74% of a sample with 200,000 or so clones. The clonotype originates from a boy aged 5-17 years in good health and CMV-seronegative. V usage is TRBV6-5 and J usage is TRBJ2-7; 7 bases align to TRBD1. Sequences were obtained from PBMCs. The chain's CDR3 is CASSLNRGAYEQYF. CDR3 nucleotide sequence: TGTGCCAGCAGTTTGAACAGGGGCGCTTACGAGCAGTACTTC.